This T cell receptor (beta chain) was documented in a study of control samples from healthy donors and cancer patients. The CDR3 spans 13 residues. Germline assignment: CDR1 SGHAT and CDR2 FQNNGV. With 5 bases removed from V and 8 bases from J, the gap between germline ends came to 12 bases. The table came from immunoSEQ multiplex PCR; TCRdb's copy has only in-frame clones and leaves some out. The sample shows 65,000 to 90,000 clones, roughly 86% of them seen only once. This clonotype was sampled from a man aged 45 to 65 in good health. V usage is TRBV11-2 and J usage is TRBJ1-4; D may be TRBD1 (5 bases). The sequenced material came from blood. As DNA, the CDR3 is TGTGCCAGCAGCAGACAGTTGGGAGAAAAACTGTTTTTT. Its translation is CASSRQLGEKLFF. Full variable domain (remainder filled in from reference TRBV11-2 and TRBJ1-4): EAGVAQSPRYKIIEKRQSVAFWCNPISGHATLYWYQQILGQGPKLLIQFQNNGVVDDSQLPKDRFSAERLKGVDSTLKIQPAKLEDSAVYLCASSRQLGEKLFFGSGTQLSVL.